Following are 6 T cell receptor beta chains from one sample sequenced in a study of human T cells and chemical hapten exposure. MiXCR, applied by TCRdb to the RACE reads, yields one record per CDR3 protein. Altogether a few hundred thousand distinct CDR3 sequences are present, about 9% being singletons, with the ten largest covering over 2%. Time point in this sample: pre-sensitization, week 0. Treatment specified: therapeutic diphenylcyclopropenone sensitization with weekly scalp DPC. This specimen consisted of whole blood, obtained in connection with sensitization to the hapten diphenylcyclopropenone (DPC). The receptor set was obtained from a woman in her thirties or forties with alopecia areata. Some clones in this sample may be carry-over from other donors' samples.

This clonotype appeared many times. V usage is TRBV6-2 or TRBV6-3 and J usage is TRBJ2-1; 10 nucleotides line up with TRBD2. The CDR3 extends over 13 amino acids. The germline V gene has CDR1 MNHEY and CDR2 SVGEGT. V lost 5 bases to trimming and J lost 8 bases; unmatched junction nucleotides: 3. In nucleotides, the CDR3 is TGTGCCAGCAGTCTAGCGGGAGCCTATGAGCAGTTCTTC. It encodes CASSLAGAYEQFF.

V is TRBV28 and J is TRBJ2-7; D remains unclear. Trimming removed 2 bases from V and 2 bases from J, with 7 bases in between. The CDR3 consists of 13 residues. The germline V gene has CDR1 MDHEN and CDR2 SYDVKM. Here the CDR3 DNA reads TGTGCCAGCAGTTTAAAAGTCCCCTACGAGCAGTACTTC. Protein sequence: CASSLKVPYEQYF. Full variable domain (remainder filled in from reference TRBV28 and TRBJ2-7): DVKVTQSSRYLVKRTGEKVFLECVQDMDHENMFWYRQDPGLGLRLIYFSYDVKMKEKGDIPEGYSVSREKKERFSLILESASTNQTSMYLCASSLKVPYEQYFGPGTRLTVT.

V gene TRBV20-1 combines with J gene TRBJ1-2; D is unclear. The germline gives CDR1 DFQATT, CDR2 SNEGSKA (reference sequence). The CDR3 has 12 residues. Trimming took off 1 base at V and 4 bases at J, with 7 bases between the two ends. As DNA, the CDR3 is TGCAGTGCTAGAGGGTTGCCCTATGGCTACACCTTC. Translation gives CSARGLPYGYTF.

This clonotype appeared a few times. The chain has TRBV9 and TRBJ2-1; perhaps TRBD1 as D (5 bases). The CDR3 totals 15 residues. Looked up from germline, CDR1 is SGDLS and CDR2 is YYNGEE. V was cut by 0 bases and J by 6 bases, with 13 bases left in between. The CDR3 DNA reads TGTGCCAGCAGCGTAGAGGGGCAGGAAGGCAATGAGCAGTTCTTC. Protein product: CASSVEGQEGNEQFF.

The V call is TRBV5-1, the J call TRBJ2-1, with 9 bases identical to TRBD2. Looked up from germline, CDR1 is SGHRS and CDR2 is YFSETQ. This CDR3 region has 17 residues. The junction had 12 bases not matched to a gene; V was cut back by 4 bases and J by 4 bases. The chain's CDR3 is CASSPPTLAGTYNEQFF. The CDR3 nucleotides are TGCGCCAGCAGCCCCCCTACCCTAGCGGGGACGTACAATGAGCAGTTCTTC. Based on the CDR3 plus reference TRBV5-1 and TRBJ2-1, the full variable domain is KAGVTQTPRYLIKTRGQQVTLSCSPISGHRSVSWYQQTPGQGLQFLFEYFSETQRNKGNFPGRFSGRQFSNSRSEMNVSTLELGDSALYLCASSPPTLAGTYNEQFFGPGTRLTVL.

The CDR3 DNA sequence: TGCAGTGCTAGAGACATCGCGACAGGATACGAGCAGTACTTC. Its translation: CSARDIATGYEQYF. The rearrangement joins TRBV20-1 to TRBJ2-7, with D possibly being TRBD1 (6 bases). CDR1 is DFQATT, CDR2 SNEGSKA, per germline (reference sequence). Trimming shortened V by 0 bases and J by 4 bases, and 13 bases separated the two germline ends. The CDR3 has 14 amino acids.